The rows below give T cell receptor beta chains drawn from one sample of a study of OX40 agonist ivuxolimab in advanced cancers. Generated by immunoSEQ multiplex PCR, the TCRdb table keeps only in-frame clones and is missing some. This sample has fewer than 120,000 clones; about nine tenths occur once, and the top ten carry 0.25% to 0.3%. Sample: CD4+ or CD8+ T cells sorted from blood, taken in a trial of the OX40 agonist ivuxolimab. The receptor source for this set is an adult with an advanced solid tumor such as melanoma, head and neck, liver or kidney cancer. The CDR3 runs from the conserved cysteine through the conserved F or W. A D gene is named only where the DNA matches it firmly. For some rows the clone size is stated as once, few or many, or as a class when expanded; others skip it.

d_call	v_call	clone_size	j_call	cdr3_aa	cdr3_nt
-	TRBV19	-	TRBJ2-7	CASNGGVGSEQYF	TGTGCCAGTAACGGAGGGGTCGGGAGCGAGCAGTACTTC
TRBD1	TRBV5-4	-	TRBJ2-2	CASSFFGQGGGELFF	TGTGCCAGCAGCTTCTTCGGACAGGGGGGCGGGGAGCTGTTTTTT
TRBD1	TRBV18	-	TRBJ1-2	CASSPRRTGDYGYTF	TGTGCCAGCTCACCTCGAAGGACAGGGGACTATGGCTACACCTTC
-	TRBV2	-	TRBJ2-5	CASSVGLQETQYF	TGTGCCAGCAGTGTGGGACTCCAAGAGACCCAGTACTTC
-	TRBV4-3	once	TRBJ1-2	CASSQEMAGGGYTF	TGCGCCAGCAGCCAAGAGATGGCCGGAGGTGGCTACACCTTC
-	TRBV5-6	-	TRBJ2-3	CASSLVGDTQYF	TGTGCCAGCAGCTTGGTAGGAGATACGCAGTATTTT
-	TRBV5-1	-	TRBJ1-3	CASSVDRTGNTIYF	TGCGCCAGCAGCGTTGACAGGACGGGAAACACCATATATTTT
TRBD1	TRBV4-2	-	TRBJ1-2	CASSLTGGDGYTF	TGTGCCAGCAGCCTGACAGGGGGGGATGGCTACACCTTC
TRBD2	TRBV6-5	-	TRBJ2-7	CASSYSSGGLGTEQYF	TGTGCCAGCAGTTACTCTTCGGGGGGACTAGGAACCGAGCAGTACTTC
TRBD1	TRBV5-6	-	TRBJ1-4	CASSVTQGASNEKLFF	TGTGCCAGCAGCGTTACTCAGGGGGCGTCTAATGAAAAACTGTTTTTT
-	TRBV4-2	-	TRBJ1-1	CASSQDRGNTEAFF	TGTGCCAGCAGCCAAGATAGGGGCAACACTGAAGCTTTCTTT
-	TRBV18	-	TRBJ1-1	CASSPRTEGTEAFF	TGTGCCAGCTCACCCCGGACAGAAGGGACTGAAGCTTTCTTT
-	TRBV28	-	TRBJ2-2	CASSPHRANTGELFF	TGTGCCAGCAGTCCCCATCGGGCGAACACCGGGGAGCTGTTTTTT
-	TRBV19	-	TRBJ1-1	CASSSRNTEAFF	TGTGCCAGTAGTAGCCGGAACACTGAAGCTTTCTTT
TRBD1	TRBV18	-	TRBJ2-7	CASSLGTEEQYF	TGTGCCAGCTCACTAGGGACAGAAGAGCAGTACTTC
TRBD1	TRBV18	-	TRBJ1-1	CASSPRDREGTEAFF	TGTGCCAGCTCACCCCGGGACAGGGAGGGCACTGAAGCTTTCTTT
-	TRBV18	-	TRBJ1-4	CASSSLNEKLFF	TGTGCCAGCTCAAGCTTGAATGAAAAACTGTTTTTT
-	TRBV21-1	once	TRBJ1-5	CASSKDGINQPQHF	TGTGCCAGCAGCAAAGACGGAATCAATCAGCCCCAGCATTTT
-	TRBV6-1	-	TRBJ1-5	CASILDRAGQPQHF	-
TRBD2	TRBV7-2	-	TRBJ2-1	CASSLRRVRTSYNEQFF	TGTGCCAGCAGCCTACGACGCGTTAGGACTAGTTACAATGAGCAGTTCTTC
-	TRBV7-2	-	TRBJ2-3	CASSLNFVRAGDTQYF	TGTGCCAGCAGCTTAAATTTCGTCAGGGCGGGAGATACGCAGTATTTT
-	TRBV28	-	TRBJ2-7	CASSLAGLPTYEQYF	TGTGCCAGCAGTTTAGCGGGGCTCCCAACCTACGAGCAGTACTTC
-	TRBV5-6	-	TRBJ1-5	CASSFRYSGAGGNQPQHF	TGTGCCAGCAGCTTTCGTTATAGCGGGGCGGGGGGCAATCAGCCCCAGCATTTT
-	TRBV21-1	-	TRBJ2-1	CASSKEPGPSYNEQFF	TGTGCCAGCAGCAAAGAACCGGGCCCCTCCTACAATGAGCAGTTCTTC
TRBD1	TRBV11-1	-	TRBJ1-1	CASSLEGQRMNTEAFF	TGTGCCAGCAGCTTAGAGGGACAGCGCATGAACACTGAAGCTTTCTTT
TRBD1	TRBV5-8	-	TRBJ2-7	CASSFRGLGQVKSYEQYF	TGTGCCAGCAGCTTTCGGGGTCTAGGACAGGTAAAGTCCTACGAGCAGTACTTC
TRBD1	TRBV7-3	-	TRBJ1-1	CASSPRQGENTEAFF	TGTGCCAGCAGCCCAAGACAGGGGGAGAACACTGAAGCTTTCTTT
-	TRBV30	-	TRBJ1-1	CAWSRVVNTEAFF	TGTGCCTGGAGTAGGGTGGTGAACACTGAAGCTTTCTTT
-	TRBV11-2	few	TRBJ2-7	CASSQLITHEQYF	TGTGCCAGCAGCCAACTAATAACGCACGAGCAGTACTTC
-	TRBV5-1	-	TRBJ2-1	CASSSLQGRNNEQFF	TGCGCCAGCAGCTCTCTTCAGGGAAGGAACAATGAGCAGTTCTTC
TRBD1	TRBV10-3	-	TRBJ2-2	CAITKTGTGDTGELFF	TGTGCCATTACGAAGACCGGGACAGGGGACACCGGGGAGCTGTTTTTT
TRBD1	TRBV10-3	once	TRBJ1-3	CATGTAGNTIYF	TGTGCCACCGGGACAGCTGGAAACACCATATATTTT
TRBD1	TRBV19	-	TRBJ1-1	CASSIAGTGLRGTEAFF	TGTGCCAGTAGTATAGCCGGGACAGGGCTGCGTGGCACTGAAGCTTTCTTT
-	TRBV18	-	TRBJ2-2	CASSRSNTGELFF	TGTGCCAGCTCACGATCGAACACCGGGGAGCTGTTTTTT
TRBD1	TRBV7-9	-	TRBJ1-2	CASSLRGTGAFF	TGTGCCAGCAGCTTGAGGGGGACAGGTGCTTTCTTC
-	TRBV25-1	-	TRBJ1-1	CASSDWTANTEAFF	TGTGCCAGCAGTGACTGGACAGCGAACACTGAAGCTTTCTTT
-	TRBV6-6	few	TRBJ1-2	CASHTGSQGTYTF	TGTGCCAGTCATACCGGGTCTCAGGGGACCTACACCTTC
-	TRBV7-2	-	TRBJ1-3	CASSLNGASGNTIYF	TGTGCCAGCAGCTTAAACGGGGCCTCTGGAAACACCATATATTTT